This T cell receptor (beta chain) was sequenced during a study of blood T cell repertoires in COVID-19. Germline V gene data show CDR1 as SGHDN and CDR2 as FVKESK. There are 14 residues in the CDR3. V shed 1 base, J shed 4 bases, and the junction held 2 bases outside the gene matches. Only in-frame clones appear in the TCRdb table, and some are missing; sequencing was by immunoSEQ multiplex PCR. The sample shows some 380,000 clones, approximately 91% of them seen only once. Self-reported history from a screening survey and questionnaire set each donor's cohort. This clone has only a few counts. The V call is TRBV14, the J call TRBJ2-7; 9 bases match TRBD2. Material for sequencing was PBMCs or T cells enriched from blood (not recorded which). This TCR derives from a middle-aged woman with acute COVID-19. The CDR3 nucleotides read TGTGCCAGCAGCCAAGCGACTAGCGGTTACGAGCAGTACTTC. Translating it yields CASSQATSGYEQYF.